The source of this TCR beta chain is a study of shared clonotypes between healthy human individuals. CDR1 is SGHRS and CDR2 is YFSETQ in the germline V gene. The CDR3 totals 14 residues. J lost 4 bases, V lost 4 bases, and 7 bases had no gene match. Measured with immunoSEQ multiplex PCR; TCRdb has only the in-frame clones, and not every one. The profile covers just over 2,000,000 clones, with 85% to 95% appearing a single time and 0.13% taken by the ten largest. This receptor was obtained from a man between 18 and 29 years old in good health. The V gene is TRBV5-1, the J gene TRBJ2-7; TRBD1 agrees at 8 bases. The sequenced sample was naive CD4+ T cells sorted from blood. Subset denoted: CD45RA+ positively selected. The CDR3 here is CASSPGQEIYEQYF. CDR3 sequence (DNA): TGCGCCAGCAGCCCGGGACAGGAGATTTACGAGCAGTACTTC.